This T cell receptor beta chain was retrieved from a study of monozygotic twins with cystic fibrosis. Study results and limitations: Clonality was generally low (median around 0.009), higher in the most severe patients. Age, concordance and disease severity did not associate with shared CDR3 numbers. In 13 of 16 pairs, V gene usage was closest to the co-twin's.

The CDR3 sequence is 15 residues long. With 6 bases removed from V and 4 bases from J, the gap between germline ends came to 19 bases. Germline V gene lookup returns CDR1 MNHEY and CDR2 SMNVEV (reference sequence). Sequencing used immunoSEQ multiplex PCR; TCRdb keeps in-frame clones, though not all of them. Counted here are tens of thousands of clones, roughly three fifths occurring once; the ten biggest clones make up 0.7% to 1%. Concerning this clone: As yet, its antigen is unknown.

Material for sequencing was blood. The V call is TRBV27, the J call TRBJ2-7; TRBD2 might be the D (5 bases). This TCR derives from a girl aged 10-17 years with cystic fibrosis. This CDR3 reads CASSPTWVGLYEQYF. DNA for the CDR3: TGTGCCAGCAGCCCGACATGGGTAGGACTTTACGAGCAGTACTTC.